These 8 T cell receptor beta chains came from one sample sequenced in a study of shared T cell receptors in the human thymus. TCRdb's table, derived via immunoSEQ multiplex PCR, lists solely in-frame clones and lacks some. Among about 380,000 clones listed, around 93% were seen once. Sequenced input: thymocytes. The receptors come from a human donor.

This clone was seen only once. As DNA, the CDR3 is TGTGCCAGCAGCTTAGAAGGTAGCGGGAGGGCCGGTCGTGAGCAGTTCTTC. Translation: CASSLEGSGRAGREQFF. The genes are TRBV7-6 and TRBJ2-1, with 11 bases fitting TRBD2. CDR1 is SGHVS and CDR2 is FNYEAQ in the germline V gene. This CDR3 contains 17 residues. The ends lost 1 base at V and 9 bases at J; junction bases unmatched: 11.

This clone was found a few times. J is TRBJ1-5 and V is TRBV15; 7 bases map to TRBD1. The V and J ends lost 4 bases and 4 bases, in that order; junction bases with no gene match: 7. Germline CDR1 and CDR2: LNHNV and YYDKDF (reference sequence). The CDR3 length is 15 residues. The CDR3 here is CATSTNRGRNQPQHF. The CDR3 DNA reads TGTGCCACCAGCACCAACAGGGGACGAAATCAGCCCCAGCATTTT.

The CDR3 DNA reads as TGCGCCAGCAGCCCCTCACAGGGGCCAATCAACTATGGCTACACCTTC. Protein sequence: CASSPSQGPINYGYTF. J is TRBJ1-2 and V is TRBV23-1; 7 nucleotides match TRBD1. Being an ORF, TRBV23-1 has a function that is uncertain. Trimming removed 6 bases from V and 2 bases from J; junction bases left unmatched: 12. The CDR3 sequence is 16 residues long.

The J gene is TRBJ2-1, the V gene TRBV5-1, with 9 bases aligning to TRBD1. This CDR3 region has 15 residues. Germline V gives CDR1 SGHRS, CDR2 YFSETQ. V shed 3 bases and J 8 bases; nucleotides not matched to a gene: 9. CDR3 residues: CASSSPGTGWHEQFF. The CDR3 DNA sequence: TGCGCCAGCAGCTCACCCGGGACAGGGTGGCATGAGCAGTTCTTC.

This chain connects TRBV10-3 to TRBJ2-1; D perhaps matches TRBD2 (6 bases). The CDR3 totals 17 residues. Trimming stripped 2 bases from V and 2 bases from J, with 16 bases between. Germline V gene sequence: CDR1 ENHRY, CDR2 SYGVKD. The CDR3, as DNA: TGTGCCATCAGTGAGCGGGTTTGGGGGGAGGCCTACAATGAGCAGTTCTTC. As protein: CAISERVWGEAYNEQFF.

This clone has a single count. The genes are TRBV19 and TRBJ1-4; D not resolved. This CDR3 is built from 14 residues. The germline V gene has CDR1 LNHDA and CDR2 SQIVND (reference sequence). Trimming shortened V by 2 bases and J by 2 bases, and 6 bases separated the two germline ends. The CDR3 DNA reads as TGTGCCAGTAGTATAACAGTCACTAATGAAAAACTGTTTTTT. Translated: CASSITVTNEKLFF.

V usage is TRBV10-1 and J usage is TRBJ2-7; D possibly corresponds to TRBD2 (6 bases). The CDR3 sequence is 14 residues long. V dropped 0 bases and J dropped 2 bases, with 8 bases sitting between them. Germline V gives CDR1 WNHNN, CDR2 SYGVQD (reference sequence). CDR3 nucleotide sequence: TGCGCCAGCAGTGAGTCGGGGGGAGCCTACGAGCAGTACTTC. This translates into CASSESGGAYEQYF.

The gene calls are TRBV28 and TRBJ1-1, with D maybe TRBD1 (5 bases). Trimming cost V 5 bases and J 5 bases, with 9 bases left between them. The CDR3 runs to 12 residues. Germline V gives CDR1 MDHEN, CDR2 SYDVKM. The CDR3: CASSRGGTEAFF. As DNA, the CDR3 is TGTGCCAGCAGTAGGGGCGGGACTGAAGCTTTCTTT.